The next 23 T cell receptor beta chains were all read from a single sample in a study of response to subunit inactivated influenza vaccine. TCRdb reprocessed the RT-PCR reads with MiXCR, giving one entry per CDR3 protein. The sample yields 150,000 to 200,000 distinct CDR3 sequences, approximately 12% seen once. The same data also contributed to another study, on T cells expressing NK-cell markers. That study adds: TCR beta libraries carry UMIs added by 5'RACE template switching.

This specimen consisted of CD8+ T cells sorted from PBMCs, obtained about 13 days after vaccination. These receptors were taken from a man aged 50 or older who received an inactivated influenza vaccine.

The rearrangement uses TRBV10-3 and TRBJ1-1; no clear D. This CDR3 comprises 15 residues. CDR1 and CDR2 from the germline V gene are ENHRY and SYGVKD. V lost 0 bases, J lost 5 bases, and 13 bases lay in between. The DNA for the CDR3 is TGTGCCATCAGTGAGTCGTTGGGGAGAAGGACTGAAGCTTTCTTT. Translating gives CAISESLGRRTEAFF.

This clonotype was counted only a few times. This chain connects TRBV4-3 to TRBJ2-3; 7 nucleotides agree with TRBD1. Per germline, CDR1 LGHNA and CDR2 YSLEER. The CDR3 is 19 residues long. Losses at the gene ends were 0 bases for V and 0 bases for J; bases not matched to a gene: 12. The CDR3 is CASSQEVLDREPSTDTQYF. CDR3 DNA sequence: TGCGCCAGCAGCCAAGAAGTACTAGACAGGGAACCTAGCACAGATACGCAGTATTTT.

CDR3 sequence reads: CATSDGPGTDYNEQFF. CDR3 coding DNA: TGTGCCACCAGTGACGGTCCCGGGACAGATTACAATGAGCAGTTCTTC. V usage is TRBV24-1 and J usage is TRBJ2-1, with 7 bases matching TRBD1. Germline V gene data show CDR1 as KGHDR and CDR2 as SFDVKD. V lost 4 bases, J lost 4 bases, and 9 bases stayed unmatched. The CDR3 length is 16 residues.

This clonotype was counted between two and nine times. The chain has TRBV5-6 and TRBJ2-7, with unresolved D. This CDR3 region has 14 residues. In germline, CDR1 is SGHDT, CDR2 YYEEEE. V lost 0 bases and J 3 bases, leaving 10 bases between the germline ends. The CDR3 loop is CASSLVRGLYEQYF. The CDR3 bases are TGTGCCAGCAGCTTGGTCAGAGGTCTCTACGAGCAGTACTTC.

This clonotype was found a few times. The J gene is TRBJ1-2, the V gene TRBV6-5, with TRBD1 identical over 7 bases. This CDR3 region has 18 residues. From germline, CDR1 is MNHEY and CDR2 SVGAGI. J was trimmed by 5 bases and V by 0 bases; bases with no gene match: 15. CDR3 coding DNA: TGTGCCAGCAGTTACTCCATCGACAGGGTGGAGGCCAGTTATGGCTACACCTTC. Protein: CASSYSIDRVEASYGYTF.

A few counts support this clonotype. This chain joins TRBV3-1 and TRBJ2-5; D is possibly TRBD1 (6 bases). Trimming cost V 0 bases and J 2 bases, with 10 bases left between them. Germline values: CDR1 LGHDT, CDR2 YNNKEL (reference sequence). This CDR3 has 15 amino acids. CDR3 DNA sequence: TGTGCCAGCAGCCAAGACCGGGACAATCAAGAGACCCAGTACTTC. Amino acid sequence: CASSQDRDNQETQYF.

The V and J genes are TRBV7-9 and TRBJ2-3; unclear D gene. The V and J ends lost 5 bases and 0 bases respectively, with 18 bases between them. The germline gives CDR1 SEHNR, CDR2 FQNEAQ (reference sequence). This CDR3 has 17 amino acids. In DNA form, the CDR3 reads TGTGCCAGCAGCCCTCCCCTCCCCACGCACAGCACAGATACGCAGTATTTT. It encodes CASSPPLPTHSTDTQYF. The variable domain in full, completed from reference TRBV7-9 and TRBJ2-3, reads DTGVSQNPRHKITKRGQNVTFRCDPISEHNRLYWYRQTLGQGPEFLTYFQNEAQLEKSRLLSDRFSAERPKGSFSTLEIQRTEQGDSAMYLCASSPPLPTHSTDTQYFGPGTRLTVL.

This clonotype has only a few counts. This chain connects TRBV6-5 to TRBJ1-1; no definite D call. Trimming took 0 bases from V and 2 from J, leaving 10 bases between them. Per the germline V gene, CDR1 is MNHEY and CDR2 is SVGAGI. This CDR3 is built from 15 residues. This chain's CDR3 is CASSYSIETNTEAFF. CDR3 nucleotides: TGTGCCAGCAGTTACTCGATAGAAACAAACACTGAAGCTTTCTTT.

CDR3 in DNA: TGTGCCAGCAGTTACTTAAACGCTGATGAGCAGTTCTTC. It codes for CASSYLNADEQFF. V gene TRBV6-6 combines with J gene TRBJ2-1, with unresolved D. The V gene's germline CDR1 is MNHNY and CDR2 SVGAGI (reference sequence). The V gene lost 1 base and the J gene lost 8 bases, with 9 bases spanning the gap. The CDR3 is made up of 13 amino acids.

The chain links TRBV20-1 to TRBJ2-7; D is undetermined. This CDR3 has 13 residues. The germline V gene encodes CDR1 DFQATT and CDR2 SNEGSKA (reference sequence). V gave up 1 base and J gave up 1 base, with 8 bases separating them. The chain's CDR3 is CSARGRESYEQYF. The CDR3 nucleotides read TGCAGTGCTAGAGGGCGCGAGTCCTACGAGCAGTACTTC.

This clonotype was found a few times. The chain combines TRBV5-1 with TRBJ2-1, with D possibly being TRBD1 or TRBD2 (5 bases each). CDR3 length: 17 residues. The V end lost 2 bases, the J end lost 2 bases, and 17 bases lay between the germline ends. The germline CDR1 and CDR2 sequences are SGHRS and YFSETQ. The CDR3 nucleotides read TGCGCCAGCAGCTTCCGGGGCGACAAAACCACCTACAATGAGCAGTTCTTC. Amino acid sequence: CASSFRGDKTTYNEQFF.

This clonotype was picked up a small number of times. The V call is TRBV13, the J call TRBJ2-3; 10 bases line up with TRBD2. CDR1 and CDR2 (germline): PRHDT, FYEKMQ (reference sequence). CDR3 length equals 14 residues. Losses at the gene ends were 4 bases for V and 4 bases for J; bases not matched to a gene: 2. CDR3 DNA: TGTGCCAGCAGCTCTAGCGGGAGTGCAGATACGCAGTATTTT. Its protein is CASSSSGSADTQYF.

This clonotype was observed a handful of times. The gene calls are TRBV7-3 and TRBJ2-1; no clear D. Germline V lookup: CDR1 SGHTA, CDR2 FQGTGA. The CDR3 is 14 amino acids. V was pared by 1 base and J by 5 bases, with 9 bases between. The CDR3 DNA reads as TGTGCCAGCAGCTTAATCCCTACTGACAATGAGCAGTTCTTC. It encodes CASSLIPTDNEQFF.

The sample holds many counts of this clonotype. The chain carries TRBV7-9 and TRBJ2-1; 9 positions agree with TRBD2. Trimming at V came to 4 bases and at J to 0 bases, leaving 1 base not matched to a gene. Germline V lookup: CDR1 SEHNR, CDR2 FQNEAQ (reference sequence). The CDR3 consists of 15 residues. The CDR3 sequence: CASSYSGGSYNEQFF. The CDR3, as DNA: TGTGCCAGCAGCTATAGCGGGGGCTCCTACAATGAGCAGTTCTTC.

The CDR3 spells CASSFGPIRGNDEQFF. The CDR3 coding sequence is TGTGCCAGCAGTTTTGGGCCTATCCGGGGGAACGATGAGCAGTTCTTC. This chain links TRBV12-3 or TRBV12-4 with TRBJ2-1; D might be TRBD2 (6 bases). The V gene lost 3 bases and the J gene lost 8 bases, with 20 bases spanning the gap. CDR3 size: 16 residues.

J is TRBJ2-2 and V is TRBV5-6, with 9 bases that match TRBD2. The CDR3 totals 14 residues. CDR1 is SGHDT and CDR2 is YYEEEE in the germline V gene. After removal of 5 bases from V and 6 bases from J, the junction contained 5 bases not matched to a gene. CDR3 coding DNA: TGTGCCAGCAGTCGAGGACTAGCGCCCGGGGAGCTGTTTTTT. Its translation is CASSRGLAPGELFF.

This clonotype turned up a few times. Relative to the germline gene, one junction end is altered; a read error may explain this. The chain employs TRBV7-7 and TRBJ2-5, with D hard to call. The CDR3 has 14 residues. The germline V gene has CDR1 SSHAT and CDR2 FNYEAQ (reference sequence). The CDR3 region has the DNA TGTGCTAGCAGCTTACGGCAGAGTAAAGAGACCCAGTACTTC. Protein: CASSLRQSKETQYF.

This clonotype has more than one count but fewer than ten. This sequence joins TRBV6-1 and TRBJ2-7; D gene ambiguous. The length of the CDR3 is 15 residues. Trimming took off 0 bases at V and 4 bases at J, with 13 bases between the two ends. Germline values: CDR1 MNHNS, CDR2 SASEGT. This chain's CDR3 is CASSEALRADYEQYF. The CDR3 DNA sequence: TGTGCCAGCAGTGAAGCGCTTCGGGCCGATTACGAGCAGTACTTC.

This clonotype has at least ten counts. V gene TRBV12-3 or TRBV12-4 combines with J gene TRBJ2-1; D tentatively fits TRBD1 or TRBD2 (5 bases each). Trimming removed 1 base at V and 6 bases at J, with 7 bases between. This CDR3 has 13 residues. CDR3 sequence (DNA): TGTGCCAGCAGTTTAGGAGGGGTCAATGAGCAGTTCTTC. The encoded protein is CASSLGGVNEQFF.

This clonotype was counted ten times or more. The chain combines TRBV27 with TRBJ1-1; D not certain. V lost 2 bases and J lost 1, with 8 bases in between. Germline V gene data show CDR1 as MNHEY and CDR2 as SMNVEV (reference sequence). There are 14 residues in the CDR3. The CDR3 DNA sequence: TGTGCCAGCAGTTTAGGATGGGGGAACACTGAAGCTTTCTTT. Its translation: CASSLGWGNTEAFF.

This clonotype was found a few times. The chain employs TRBV4-3 and TRBJ1-1, with 7 nucleotides matching TRBD1. The trim removed 2 bases at V and 6 bases at J, leaving 6 bases unmatched. This CDR3 has 14 amino acids. The germline gives CDR1 LGHNA, CDR2 YSLEER. The CDR3 DNA reads as TGCGCCAGCAGCCAAAGATTAAGGGGGCCTGAAGCTTTCTTT. It is translated as CASSQRLRGPEAFF.

A single count supports this clonotype. CDR3 bases: TGTGCCAGCAGCCAAGAGGGGCTAGCGGGTTACGAGCAGTACTTC. Amino acids: CASSQEGLAGYEQYF. V usage is TRBV4-2 and J usage is TRBJ2-7; TRBD2 aligns across 8 bases. V was clipped by 0 bases and J by 4 bases; unmatched bases: 5. The germline V gene has CDR1 LGHNA and CDR2 YNFKEQ. The CDR3 has 15 residues.

This clonotype was found a few times. The chain employs TRBV28 and TRBJ2-6, with D perhaps TRBD2 (5 bases). Germline values: CDR1 MDHEN, CDR2 SYDVKM. Trimming cost V 6 bases and J 1 base, with 16 bases left between them. This CDR3 is built from 17 residues. The CDR3 spells CASSPGPWESGANVLTF. As DNA, the CDR3 is TGTGCCAGCAGCCCCGGGCCCTGGGAGTCTGGGGCCAACGTCCTGACTTTC.